This passage covers 18 T cell receptor beta chains from one sample sequenced in a study of CD8+ T cells in alopecia areata. Once RNA had been extracted, it was reverse transcribed into cDNA to act as the sequencing template. Sequencing used immunoSEQ multiplex PCR; TCRdb keeps in-frame clones, though not all of them. The sample has over 200,000 clones; approximately 61% are singletons. The material was CD4+ T cells sorted from blood, obtained at week 0. The receptors originated from a human donor with alopecia areata.

The rearrangement links TRBV2 to TRBJ2-3, with D possibly TRBD2 on 5 matching bases. CDR3 length: 14 amino acids. CDR1 and CDR2 (germline): SNHLY, FYNNEI. V shed 6 bases and J shed 0 bases, with 10 bases lying between them. The CDR3: CASSRQRSTDTQYF. In nucleotides, the CDR3 is TGTGCCAGCAGCCGGCAGCGGAGCACAGATACGCAGTATTTT.

V is TRBV5-6 and J is TRBJ2-7; TRBD1 matches at 8 bases. Per germline, CDR1 SGHDT and CDR2 YYEEEE. J gave up 7 bases and V 1 base, and 7 bases lay outside the gene matches. This CDR3 is 14 amino acids long. The CDR3 loop is CASSLSGGGSEQYF. In nucleotides, the CDR3 is TGTGCCAGCAGCTTGTCAGGGGGCGGTTCTGAGCAGTACTTC.

This rearrangement joins TRBV2 to TRBJ1-2, with D possibly TRBD1 on 5 matching bases. The germline CDR1 and CDR2 sequences are SNHLY and FYNNEI. The CDR3 runs to 13 residues. The V end was cut by 6 bases, the J end by 3 bases, with 11 bases between. CDR3 DNA: TGTGCCAGCAGCCCAGGACAAGACTATGGCTACACCTTC. Protein product: CASSPGQDYGYTF.

The rearrangement joins TRBV7-9 to TRBJ2-3; tentative D call: TRBD2 (6 bases). V lost 5 bases to trimming and J lost 4 bases, with 19 bases between them. Germline V gives CDR1 SEHNR, CDR2 FQNEAQ (reference sequence). The CDR3 loop spans 16 amino acids. The CDR3 DNA is TGTGCCAGCAGCCTCTGGGACGGACTAAGGCCAGATACGCAGTATTTT. This gives the protein CASSLWDGLRPDTQYF. Drawing the rest from reference TRBV7-9 and TRBJ2-3, the complete variable domain is DTGVSQNPRHKITKRGQNVTFRCDPISEHNRLYWYRQTLGQGPEFLTYFQNEAQLEKSRLLSDRFSAERPKGSFSTLEIQRTEQGDSAMYLCASSLWDGLRPDTQYFGPGTRLTVL.

This chain joins TRBV27 and TRBJ2-7; 12 bases align to TRBD2. The CDR3 has 15 residues. The germline gives CDR1 MNHEY, CDR2 SMNVEV (reference sequence). The V and J ends lost 5 bases and 3 bases, in that order; junction bases with no gene match: 5. The CDR3 sequence is CASSNLAGGNYEQYF. The DNA of the CDR3 is TGTGCCAGCAGTAATCTAGCGGGGGGGAACTACGAGCAGTACTTC.

V and J are TRBV4-2 and TRBJ1-6; D gene ambiguous. The V and J ends lost 4 bases and 7 bases respectively, with 11 bases between them. This CDR3 comprises 14 residues. In germline, CDR1 is LGHNA, CDR2 YNFKEQ. The CDR3 region is CASSPQDGNSPLHF. As DNA, the CDR3 is TGTGCCAGCAGCCCCCAGGATGGGAATTCACCCCTCCACTTT.

The V call is TRBV7-3, the J call TRBJ2-1, with D maybe TRBD2 (5 bases). Trimming left V 3 bases short and J 4 bases short, with 13 bases between. Per the germline V gene, CDR1 is SGHTA and CDR2 is FQGTGA. CDR3 size: 15 residues. CDR3 residues: CASSFTSGQYNEQFF. As DNA, the CDR3 is TGTGCCAGCAGCTTTACCAGCGGCCAATACAATGAGCAGTTCTTC.

This clone has more than one count but fewer than ten. J is TRBJ2-7 and V is TRBV19; perhaps TRBD1 as D (5 bases). Between the trimmed V and J ends, which lost 6 bases and 3 bases, there was a span of 18 bases. CDR1 and CDR2 (germline): LNHDA, SQIVND (reference sequence). The CDR3 length is 15 residues. The CDR3 DNA reads TGTGCCAGTAGAGAATCAGGACAAACGAACTACGAGCAGTACTTC. Amino acids: CASRESGQTNYEQYF.

This clone has just a few counts. This sequence joins TRBV5-1 and TRBJ1-4; weak D call: TRBD1 (5 bases). The CDR3 sequence is 15 residues long. With 1 base removed from V and 5 bases from J, the gap between germline ends came to 12 bases. Per the germline V gene, CDR1 is SGHRS and CDR2 is YFSETQ. The CDR3 nucleotides read TGCGCCAGCAGCTTGCTCGGGAGGGGAAATGAAAAACTGTTTTTT. Its translation is CASSLLGRGNEKLFF.

The J gene is TRBJ2-7, the V gene TRBV7-2, with 13 bases matching TRBD2. CDR3 length: 14 residues. Germline V CDR1 and CDR2: SGHTA, FQGNSA. The junction had 4 bases not matched to a gene; V was cut back by 5 bases and J by 6 bases. In DNA, the CDR3 is TGTGCCAGCAGCCTCGGACTAGCGGGAGTCGAGCAGTACTTC. Protein product: CASSLGLAGVEQYF.

This sequence joins TRBV5-5 and TRBJ1-1, with no clear D. The CDR3 runs to 15 residues. CDR1 is SGHKS, CDR2 YYEKEE, per germline (reference sequence). Trimming took off 5 bases at V and 3 bases at J, with 17 bases between the two ends. In DNA, the CDR3 is TGTGCCAGCAGTATCAGACCGGACGCCTACACTGAAGCTTTCTTT. This sequence encodes CASSIRPDAYTEAFF.

The chain couples TRBV7-9 to TRBJ2-5; 9 positions match TRBD2. Germline CDR1 and CDR2: SEHNR and FQNEAQ (reference sequence). Trimming took 5 bases from V and 4 from J; bases not matched to a gene: 14. This CDR3 region has 17 residues. CDR3 coding DNA: TGTGCCAGCAGCCAAGATTGGGGAGCGGGAGGAAGAGAGACCCAGTACTTC. It encodes CASSQDWGAGGRETQYF.

This chain links TRBV6-5 with TRBJ2-7; D may be TRBD1 or TRBD2 (5 bases each). The germline V and J ends were trimmed by 4 bases and 2 bases, with 12 bases remaining between them. The CDR3 length is 14 residues. CDR1 MNHEY and CDR2 SVGAGI come from the germline V gene. The chain's CDR3 is CASSSTLGAYEQYF. In DNA, the CDR3 is TGTGCCAGCAGTTCCACGTTGGGGGCCTACGAGCAGTACTTC.

In its sample, this clone was seen a few times. The chain joins TRBV5-6 to TRBJ2-4; no firm D call. Trimming left V 0 bases short and J 2 bases short, with 9 bases between. The CDR3 has 15 residues. CDR1 is SGHDT, CDR2 YYEEEE, per germline. CDR3: CASSLEGQTKNIQYF. The CDR3 bases are TGTGCCAGCAGCTTGGAGGGCCAAACCAAAAACATTCAGTACTTC.

The chain combines TRBV25-1 with TRBJ1-1, with TRBD1 as a possible D gene (5 bases). The CDR3 contains 13 residues. Germline assignment: CDR1 MGHDK and CDR2 SYGVNS. V lost 4 bases to trimming and J lost 4 bases, with 10 bases between them. The CDR3 loop reads CASSAEGITEAFF. CDR3 nucleotides: TGTGCCAGCAGTGCGGAGGGGATCACTGAAGCTTTCTTT.

The J gene is TRBJ2-1, the V gene TRBV11-1; 14 nucleotides line up with TRBD2. Unmatched junction bases numbered 10, after V lost 8 bases and J lost 10 bases. The CDR3 runs 15 residues. The germline V gene has CDR1 SGHAT and CDR2 FQDESV (reference sequence). The CDR3 DNA reads TGTGCCAGCGGATCGACTAGCGGGAGGGCCGGCGAGCAGTTCTTC. Translated: CASGSTSGRAGEQFF.

The chain combines TRBV9 with TRBJ2-7; TRBD1 matches 7 bases. V was clipped by 4 bases and J by 6 bases; unmatched bases: 10. Germline V gives CDR1 SGDLS, CDR2 YYNGEE. This CDR3 region has 14 residues. The CDR3 is CASSRQGFGGEQYF. CDR3 bases: TGTGCCAGCAGCAGACAGGGCTTTGGCGGCGAGCAGTACTTC.

The chain joins TRBV4-1 to TRBJ1-1, with D uncertain. This CDR3 region has 14 residues. V was clipped by 4 bases and J by 1 base, with 10 bases between them. Germline assignment: CDR1 MGHRA and CDR2 YSYEKL. The CDR3: CASSLRAGNTEAFF. CDR3 nucleotides: TGCGCCAGCAGCCTCCGGGCGGGGAACACTGAAGCTTTCTTT.